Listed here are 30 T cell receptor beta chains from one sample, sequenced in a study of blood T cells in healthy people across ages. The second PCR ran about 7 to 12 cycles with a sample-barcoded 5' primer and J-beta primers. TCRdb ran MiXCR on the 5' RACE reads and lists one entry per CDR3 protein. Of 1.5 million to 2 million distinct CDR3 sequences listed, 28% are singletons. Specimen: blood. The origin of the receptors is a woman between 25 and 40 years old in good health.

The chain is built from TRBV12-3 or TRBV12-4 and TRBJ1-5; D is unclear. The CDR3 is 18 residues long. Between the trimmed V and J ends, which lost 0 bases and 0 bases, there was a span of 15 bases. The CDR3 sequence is CASSLASVLTNSNQPQHF. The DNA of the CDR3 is TGTGCCAGCAGTTTAGCCTCCGTATTGACAAATAGCAATCAGCCCCAGCATTTT.

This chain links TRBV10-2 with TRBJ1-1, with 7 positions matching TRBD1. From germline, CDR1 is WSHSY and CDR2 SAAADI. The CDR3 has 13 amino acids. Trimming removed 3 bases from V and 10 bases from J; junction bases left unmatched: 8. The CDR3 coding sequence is TGCGCCAGCAGTGACCAGAAATCAGGGGGAGCTTTCTTT. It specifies CASSDQKSGGAFF.

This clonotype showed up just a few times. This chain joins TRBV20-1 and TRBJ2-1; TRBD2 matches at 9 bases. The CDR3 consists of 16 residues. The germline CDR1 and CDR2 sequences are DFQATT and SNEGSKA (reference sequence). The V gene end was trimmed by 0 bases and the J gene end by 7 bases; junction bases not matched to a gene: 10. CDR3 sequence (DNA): TGCAGTGCTAGAGACCGATCGGCGGGGGGGCCTAATGAGCAGTTCTTC. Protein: CSARDRSAGGPNEQFF.

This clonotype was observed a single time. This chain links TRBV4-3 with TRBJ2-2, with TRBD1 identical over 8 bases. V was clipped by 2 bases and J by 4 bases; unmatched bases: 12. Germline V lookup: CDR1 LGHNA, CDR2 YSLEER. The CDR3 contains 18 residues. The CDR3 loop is CASSQKPRAGTGTGELFF. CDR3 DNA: TGCGCCAGCAGCCAAAAGCCCCGCGCAGGGACAGGCACCGGGGAGCTGTTTTTT.

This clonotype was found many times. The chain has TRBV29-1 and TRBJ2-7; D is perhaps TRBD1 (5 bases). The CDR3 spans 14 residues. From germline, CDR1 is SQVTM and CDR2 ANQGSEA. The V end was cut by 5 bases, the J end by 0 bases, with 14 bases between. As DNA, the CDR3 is TGCAGCGTTCCCCCACAGGAGTTCTCCTACGAGCAGTACTTC. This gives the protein CSVPPQEFSYEQYF.

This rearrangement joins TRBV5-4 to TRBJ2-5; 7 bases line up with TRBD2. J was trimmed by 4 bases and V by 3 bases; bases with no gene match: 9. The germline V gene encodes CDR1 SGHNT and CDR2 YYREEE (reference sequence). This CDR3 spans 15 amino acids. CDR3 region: CASSSQRGGIETQYF. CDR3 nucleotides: TGTGCCAGCAGCTCTCAGCGGGGAGGGATAGAGACCCAGTACTTC. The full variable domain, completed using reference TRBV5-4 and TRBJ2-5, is ETGVTQSPTHLIKTRGQQVTLRCSSQSGHNTVSWYQQALGQGPQFIFQYYREEENGRGNFPPRFSGLQFPNYSSELNVNALELDDSALYLCASSSQRGGIETQYFGPGTRLLVL.

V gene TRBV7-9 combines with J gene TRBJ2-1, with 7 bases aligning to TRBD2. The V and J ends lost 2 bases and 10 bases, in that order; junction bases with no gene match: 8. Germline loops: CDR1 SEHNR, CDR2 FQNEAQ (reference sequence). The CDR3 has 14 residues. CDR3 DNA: TGTGCCAGCAGCTTATCTGCGGGAGTGAAAGAGCAGTTCTTC. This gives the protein CASSLSAGVKEQFF.

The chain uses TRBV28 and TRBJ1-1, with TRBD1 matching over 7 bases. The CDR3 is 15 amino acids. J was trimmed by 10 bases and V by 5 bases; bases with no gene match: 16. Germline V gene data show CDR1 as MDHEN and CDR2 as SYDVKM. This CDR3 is CASSLTGYLASRAFF. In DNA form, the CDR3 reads TGTGCCAGCAGTCTGACAGGGTATCTTGCTTCGCGAGCTTTCTTT.

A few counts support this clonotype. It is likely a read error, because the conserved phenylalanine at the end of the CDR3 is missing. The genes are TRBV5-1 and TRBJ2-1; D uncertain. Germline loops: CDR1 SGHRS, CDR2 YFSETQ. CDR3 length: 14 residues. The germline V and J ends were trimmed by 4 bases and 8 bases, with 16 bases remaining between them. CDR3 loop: CASSQTLPSDEQFL. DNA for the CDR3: TGCGCCAGCAGCCAGACCCTGCCGAGCGATGAGCAGTTCTTA.

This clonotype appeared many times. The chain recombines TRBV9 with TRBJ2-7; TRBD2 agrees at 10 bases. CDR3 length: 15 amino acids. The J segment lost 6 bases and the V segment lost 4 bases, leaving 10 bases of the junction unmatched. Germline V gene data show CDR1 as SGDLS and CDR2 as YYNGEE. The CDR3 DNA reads TGTGCCAGCAGCCCCGGGAGCGGGGGGGCCTTCGAGCAGTACTTC. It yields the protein CASSPGSGGAFEQYF. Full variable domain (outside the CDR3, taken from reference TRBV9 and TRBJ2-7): DSGVTQTPKHLITATGQRVTLRCSPRSGDLSVYWYQQSLDQGLQFLIQYYNGEERAKGNILERFSAQQFPDLHSELNLSSLELGDSALYFCASSPGSGGAFEQYFGPGTRLTVT.

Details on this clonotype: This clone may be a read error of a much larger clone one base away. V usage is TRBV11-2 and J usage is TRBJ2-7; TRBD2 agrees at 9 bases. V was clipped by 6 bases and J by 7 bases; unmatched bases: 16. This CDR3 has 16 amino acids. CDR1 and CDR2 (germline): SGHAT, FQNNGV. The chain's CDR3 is CASSQKDTSGYNEQYF. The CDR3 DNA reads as TGTGCCAGCAGTCAAAAGGATACTAGCGGGTACAATGAGCAGTACTTC.

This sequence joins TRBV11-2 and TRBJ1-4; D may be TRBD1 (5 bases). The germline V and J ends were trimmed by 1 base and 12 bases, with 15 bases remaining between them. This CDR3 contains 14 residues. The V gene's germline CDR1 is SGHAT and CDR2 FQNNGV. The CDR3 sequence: CASSLGTGFGELFF. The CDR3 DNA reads TGTGCCAGCAGCTTAGGAACAGGCTTCGGGGAACTGTTTTTT. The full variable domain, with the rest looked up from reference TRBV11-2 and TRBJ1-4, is EAGVAQSPRYKIIEKRQSVAFWCNPISGHATLYWYQQILGQGPKLLIQFQNNGVVDDSQLPKDRFSAERLKGVDSTLKIQPAKLEDSAVYLCASSLGTGFGELFFGSGTQLSVL.

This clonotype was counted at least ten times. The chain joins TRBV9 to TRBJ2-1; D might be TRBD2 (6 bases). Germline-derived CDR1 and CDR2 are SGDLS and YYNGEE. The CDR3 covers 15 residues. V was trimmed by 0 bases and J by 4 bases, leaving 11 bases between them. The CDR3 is CASSVGASVYNEQFF. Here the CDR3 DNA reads TGTGCCAGCAGCGTAGGGGCTAGCGTATACAATGAGCAGTTCTTC. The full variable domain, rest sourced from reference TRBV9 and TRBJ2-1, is DSGVTQTPKHLITATGQRVTLRCSPRSGDLSVYWYQQSLDQGLQFLIQYYNGEERAKGNILERFSAQQFPDLHSELNLSSLELGDSALYFCASSVGASVYNEQFFGPGTRLTVL.

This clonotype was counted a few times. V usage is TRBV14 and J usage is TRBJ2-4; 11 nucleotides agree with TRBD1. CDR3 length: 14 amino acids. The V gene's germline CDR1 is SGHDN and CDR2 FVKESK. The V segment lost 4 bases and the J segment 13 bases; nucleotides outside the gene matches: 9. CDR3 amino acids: CASSPGTGGVKQYF. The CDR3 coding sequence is TGTGCCAGCAGCCCCGGGACAGGGGGGGTTAAGCAGTACTTC.

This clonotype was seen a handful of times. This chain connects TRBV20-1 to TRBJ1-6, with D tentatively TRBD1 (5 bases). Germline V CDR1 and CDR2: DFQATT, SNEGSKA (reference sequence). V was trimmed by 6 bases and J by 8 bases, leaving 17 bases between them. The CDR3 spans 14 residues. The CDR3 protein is CSARPVGTDSPLHF. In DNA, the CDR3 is TGCAGTGCCCGGCCGGTGGGGACGGATTCACCCCTCCACTTT.

The chain's CDR3 is CASTLRGTPYNEQFF. CDR3 in DNA: TGCGCCAGCACCCTCCGAGGGACCCCCTACAATGAGCAGTTCTTC. This rearrangement joins TRBV5-1 to TRBJ2-1; either TRBD1 or TRBD2 may supply D (5 bases each). The CDR3 consists of 15 residues. Germline CDR1 SGHRS, CDR2 YFSETQ. The germline V and J ends were trimmed by 6 bases and 2 bases, with 15 bases remaining between them.

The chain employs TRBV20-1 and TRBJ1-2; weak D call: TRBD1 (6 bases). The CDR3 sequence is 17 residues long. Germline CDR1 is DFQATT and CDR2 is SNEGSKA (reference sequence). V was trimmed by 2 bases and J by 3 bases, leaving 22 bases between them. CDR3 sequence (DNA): TGCAGTGCTAGAACTCCAGGGGAATTGGATAGGGACTATGGCTACACCTTC. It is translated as CSARTPGELDRDYGYTF.

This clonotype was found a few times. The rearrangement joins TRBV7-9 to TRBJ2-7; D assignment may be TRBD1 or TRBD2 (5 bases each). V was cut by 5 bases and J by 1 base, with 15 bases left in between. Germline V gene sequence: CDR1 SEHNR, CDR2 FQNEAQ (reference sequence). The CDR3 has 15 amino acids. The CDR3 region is CASSRLGTISYEQYF. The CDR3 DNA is TGTGCCAGCAGCCGATTGGGGACGATATCCTACGAGCAGTACTTC.

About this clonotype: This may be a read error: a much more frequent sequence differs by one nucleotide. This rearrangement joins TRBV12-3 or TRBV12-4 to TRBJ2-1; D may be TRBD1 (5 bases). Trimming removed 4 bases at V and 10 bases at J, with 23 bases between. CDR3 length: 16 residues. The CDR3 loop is CASSSPGSGWIFEQFF. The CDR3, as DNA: TGTGCCAGCAGTTCCCCCGGCTCAGGGTGGATCTTCGAGCAGTTCTTC.

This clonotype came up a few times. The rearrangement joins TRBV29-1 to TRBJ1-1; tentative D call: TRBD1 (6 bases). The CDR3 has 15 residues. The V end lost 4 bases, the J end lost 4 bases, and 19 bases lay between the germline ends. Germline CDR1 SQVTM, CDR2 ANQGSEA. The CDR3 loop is CSVVPAGEGSTEAFF. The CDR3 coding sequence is TGCAGCGTTGTTCCGGCAGGGGAGGGTAGCACTGAAGCTTTCTTT.

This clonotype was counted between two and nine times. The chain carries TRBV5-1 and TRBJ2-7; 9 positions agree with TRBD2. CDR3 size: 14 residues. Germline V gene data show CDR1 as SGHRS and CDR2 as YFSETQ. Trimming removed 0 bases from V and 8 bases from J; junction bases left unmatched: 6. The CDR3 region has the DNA TGCGCCAGCAGCTTGGGACTAGCGGAGTACAAGCAGTACTTC. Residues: CASSLGLAEYKQYF.

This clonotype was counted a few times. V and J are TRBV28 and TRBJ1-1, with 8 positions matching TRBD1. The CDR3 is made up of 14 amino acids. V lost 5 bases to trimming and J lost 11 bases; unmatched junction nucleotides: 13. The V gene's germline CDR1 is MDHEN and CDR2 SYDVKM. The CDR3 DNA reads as TGTGCCAGCAGTGGGCCGGGACAGGCATTATCGGCTTTCTTT. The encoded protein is CASSGPGQALSAFF.

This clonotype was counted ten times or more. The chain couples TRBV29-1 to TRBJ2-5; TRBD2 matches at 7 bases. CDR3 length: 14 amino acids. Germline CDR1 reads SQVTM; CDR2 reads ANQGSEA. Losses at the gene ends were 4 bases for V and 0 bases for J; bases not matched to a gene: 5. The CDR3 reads CSVGKLANQETQYF. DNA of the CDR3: TGCAGCGTTGGAAAACTAGCGAACCAAGAGACCCAGTACTTC.

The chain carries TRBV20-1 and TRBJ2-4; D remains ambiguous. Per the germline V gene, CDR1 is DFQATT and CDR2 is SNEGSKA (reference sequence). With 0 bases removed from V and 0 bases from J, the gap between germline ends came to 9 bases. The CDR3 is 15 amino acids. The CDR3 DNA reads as TGCAGTGCTAGAGATCCCCGGGTAGCCAAAAACATTCAGTACTTC. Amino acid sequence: CSARDPRVAKNIQYF.

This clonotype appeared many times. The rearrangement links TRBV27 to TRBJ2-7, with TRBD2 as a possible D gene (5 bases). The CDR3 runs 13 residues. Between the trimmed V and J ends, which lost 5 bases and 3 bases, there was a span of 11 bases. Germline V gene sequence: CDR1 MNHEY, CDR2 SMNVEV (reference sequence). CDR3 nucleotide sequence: TGTGCCAGCAGTCTAAGGACTGGCTACGAGCAGTACTTC. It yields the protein CASSLRTGYEQYF.

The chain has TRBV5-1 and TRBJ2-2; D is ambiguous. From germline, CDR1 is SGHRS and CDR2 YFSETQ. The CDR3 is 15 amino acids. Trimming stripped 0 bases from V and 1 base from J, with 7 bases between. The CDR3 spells CASSLARVNTGELFF. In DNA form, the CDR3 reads TGCGCCAGCAGCTTGGCTAGAGTGAACACCGGGGAGCTGTTTTTT.

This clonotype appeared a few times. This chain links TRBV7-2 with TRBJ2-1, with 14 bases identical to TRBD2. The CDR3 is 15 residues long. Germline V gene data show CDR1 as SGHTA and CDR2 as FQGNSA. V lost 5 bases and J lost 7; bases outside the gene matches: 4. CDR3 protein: CASSRRTSGRNEQFF. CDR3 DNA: TGTGCCAGCAGCAGAAGGACTAGCGGGAGGAATGAGCAGTTCTTC.

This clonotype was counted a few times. The chain's CDR3 is CASSPGTPNNEQYF. In DNA form, the CDR3 reads TGTGCCAGCAGCCCCGGGACTCCAAATAACGAGCAGTACTTC. This chain connects TRBV7-8 to TRBJ2-7, with a tentative D call TRBD2 (6 bases). This CDR3 is 14 amino acids long. The germline V gene has CDR1 SGHVS and CDR2 FQNEAQ. V lost 5 bases to trimming and J lost 5 bases, with 16 bases between them.

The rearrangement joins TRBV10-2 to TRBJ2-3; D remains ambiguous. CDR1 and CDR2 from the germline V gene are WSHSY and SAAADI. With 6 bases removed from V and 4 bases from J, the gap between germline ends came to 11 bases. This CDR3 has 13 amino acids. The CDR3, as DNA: TGCGCCAGCAGGGGCTCGGCGGCAGATACGCAGTATTTT. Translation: CASRGSAADTQYF.

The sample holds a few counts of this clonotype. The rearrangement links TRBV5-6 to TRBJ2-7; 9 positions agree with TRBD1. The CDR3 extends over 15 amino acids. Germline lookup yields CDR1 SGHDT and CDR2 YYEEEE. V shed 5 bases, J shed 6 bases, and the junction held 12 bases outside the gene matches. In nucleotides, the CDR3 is TGTGCCAGCAGGGAACCCGGGACAGGGTTCGGCGAGCAGTACTTC. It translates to CASREPGTGFGEQYF.